This entry features one T cell receptor beta chain sequence. The sample is drawn from a study of blood T cell repertoires in COVID-19. Measured with immunoSEQ multiplex PCR; TCRdb has only the in-frame clones, and not every one. The sample holds about 41,000 clones, about four fifths seen once. Trimming pared 3 bases from V and 6 bases from J, leaving 14 bases between. CDR3 length: 15 amino acids. The germline CDR1 and CDR2 sequences are SGHTA and FQGTGA. Sequencing was done on a sample of peripheral blood. V usage is TRBV7-3 and J usage is TRBJ2-2; tentative D call: TRBD2 (5 bases). This TCR came from a man aged 40-50 years with active or convalescent COVID-19. The CDR3 sequence: CASSLLLAGAGELFF. For the CDR3, the DNA is TGTGCCAGCAGCTTGTTGCTAGCTGGGGCCGGGGAGCTGTTTTTT.